This T cell receptor (beta chain) was retrieved from a study of cytomegalovirus exposure and HLA in healthy donors. Across the whole study: From HLA-typed donors, an early data release held tens of millions of unique TCRs.

Remarks on this clone: Antigen specificity is unknown.

These donors counted as nominally healthy when sampled, but unrecorded immune exposures were likely. Study-wide results and caveats: Sequencing probably produced one cluster of sequence variants that were highly shared. Per a prior analysis, the majority of TCR beta V segments were productive roughly 90% or roughly 30% of the time.

This PCR relied on a set of 60 Vbeta primers and 13 Jbeta primers. Data came from immunoSEQ multiplex PCR; TCRdb stores just in-frame clones and leaves some out. The table has 100,000 to 150,000 clones, 80% to 90% seen once. Unmatched junction bases numbered 2, after V lost 1 base and J lost 3 bases. This CDR3 spans 15 amino acids. Per the germline V gene, CDR1 is LNHDA and CDR2 is SQIVND (reference sequence). The origin of this receptor is a man in his forties or fifties in good health and CMV-seronegative. What was sequenced was PBMCs. The gene calls are TRBV19 and TRBJ2-3; 9 nucleotides align to TRBD1. The CDR3 region has the DNA TGTGCCAGTAGTATAGGGACAGGGGAAACAGATACGCAGTATTTT. This translates into CASSIGTGETDTQYF.